This TCR beta chain was found in a study of T cells in localized non-small cell lung cancer. Assay used: immunoSEQ multiplex PCR; TCRdb lists only in-frame clones, some missing. Here the sample spans about 45,000 clones, roughly nine tenths being singletons. Per germline, CDR1 SEHNR and CDR2 FQNEAQ (reference sequence). Germline trimming cut 5 bases from V and 5 bases from J; bases unmatched to any gene: 5. The CDR3 has 15 amino acids. Overall study findings and caveats: Uninvolved adjacent lung had the highest recorded T cell clonality, with tumor below it. Detection in adjacent lung was observed for a median 57 of the top 100 tumor clones. Higher T cell density in the blood was associated with longer overall survival, whereas higher adjacent-lung clonality associated with shorter survival. Heterogeneity remains possible because sequencing was limited to only one tumor region.

On this clone itself: The antigen remains undetermined.

The receptor was derived from a woman aged 35-75 years with stage II lung adenocarcinoma. The sample consisted of PBMCs, taken before any cancer treatment. V usage is TRBV7-9 and J usage is TRBJ2-2; 10 bases are shared with TRBD1. CDR3 bases: TGTGCCAGCAGCATCCGACAGGGGGCGACCGGGGAGCTGTTTTTT. Translated: CASSIRQGATGELFF.